The present TCR beta chain was sequenced within a study of CD8+ T cells in alopecia areata. Noted treatment: oral pan-JAK inhibitor, 5-10 mg twice daily. The CDR3 is 14 residues long. V lost 3 bases, J lost 8 bases, and 16 bases lay in between. Germline values: CDR1 SGDLS, CDR2 YYNGEE. Isolated RNA was reverse transcribed into cDNA used as the sequencing template. TCRdb keeps only in-frame clones here, not all; method: immunoSEQ multiplex PCR. The sample records some 240,000 clones, approximately 57% being singletons. The genes are TRBV9 and TRBJ2-3; D possibly corresponds to TRBD1 (6 bases). This clonotype was obtained from a human donor with alopecia areata. This sample comprised CD4+ T cells sorted from blood, obtained at week 4, from a patient treated with tofacitinib. CDR3 loop: CASSGQTGTGTQYF. CDR3 in DNA: TGTGCCAGCAGCGGACAGACAGGCACGGGTACGCAGTATTTT.